This T cell receptor beta chain was sequenced for a study of Graves' ophthalmopathy and Graves' hyperthyroidism. The sequenced template was RNA, covering the TCR beta CDR3 region. An opening RT-PCR round employed HTBI primers and preceded a second-round multiplex PCR. TCRdb reanalysed the multiplex PCR reads using MiXCR and keeps one entry per CDR3 protein. The sample has about 620,000 distinct CDR3 sequences; about 24% are singletons. This clonotype was recorded many times. Trimming removed 5 bases at V and 1 base at J, with 11 bases between. The germline gives CDR1 MNHNS, CDR2 SASEGT. The CDR3 consists of 15 residues.

Sequenced material: peripheral blood. V gene TRBV6-1 combines with J gene TRBJ2-2; D may be TRBD1 or TRBD2 (5 bases each). The receptor's source is a woman in her late teens or twenties with stable Graves' hyperthyroidism. Some clones in this sample may be carry-over from other donors' samples. The DNA for the CDR3 is TGTGCCAGCAGTCTCGGGACGGTGAACACCGGGGAGCTGTTTTTT. Translated, it gives CASSLGTVNTGELFF.